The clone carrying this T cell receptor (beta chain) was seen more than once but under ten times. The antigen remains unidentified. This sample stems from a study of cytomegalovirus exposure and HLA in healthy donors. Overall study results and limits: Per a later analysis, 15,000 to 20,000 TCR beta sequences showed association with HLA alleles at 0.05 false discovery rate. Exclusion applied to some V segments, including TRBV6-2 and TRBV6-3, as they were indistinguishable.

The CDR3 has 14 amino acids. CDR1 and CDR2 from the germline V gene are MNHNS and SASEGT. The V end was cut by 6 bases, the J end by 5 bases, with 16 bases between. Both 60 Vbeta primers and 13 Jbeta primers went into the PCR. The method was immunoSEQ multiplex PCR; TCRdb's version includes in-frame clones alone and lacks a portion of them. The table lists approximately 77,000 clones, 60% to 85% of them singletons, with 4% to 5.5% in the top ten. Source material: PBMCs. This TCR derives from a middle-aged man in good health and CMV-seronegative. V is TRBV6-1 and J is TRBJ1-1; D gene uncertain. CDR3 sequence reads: CASRGGGSVTEAFF. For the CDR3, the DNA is TGTGCCAGCAGGGGCGGAGGATCCGTTACTGAAGCTTTCTTT.